Shown below are 32 T cell receptor beta chains from a single sample sequenced in a study of shared clonotypes between healthy human individuals. TCRdb's table, derived via immunoSEQ multiplex PCR, lists solely in-frame clones and lacks some. The repertoire holds about 2.3 million clones, around 90% seen once, with 0.3% to 0.45% in the top ten. The sequencing input was naive CD4+ T cells from PBMCs. Subset denoted: CD45RA+ positively selected. Every receptor here comes from a man aged 18-30 years in good health. Some clones in this sample may be carry-over from other donors' samples.

CDR3 coding DNA: TGTGCCAGCAGTGTACTACAGGGGGCTTGGACAGATACGCAGTATTTT. Residues: CASSVLQGAWTDTQYF. The chain joins TRBV25-1 to TRBJ2-3, with 9 bases that match TRBD1. Looked up from germline, CDR1 is MGHDK and CDR2 is SYGVNS. V gave up 4 bases and J gave up 3 bases; unmatched junction bases: 8. The CDR3 runs to 16 residues.

For this clone: The sample holds other DNA sequences that translate to the same CDR3. The chain combines TRBV11-3 with TRBJ1-1; D gene unclear. V lost 4 bases to trimming and J lost 0 bases, with 6 bases between them. Germline assignment: CDR1 SGHNT and CDR2 YENEEA. The CDR3 extends over 13 amino acids. CDR3 sequence: CASSSEMNTEAFF. The CDR3 DNA follows: TGTGCCAGCAGCTCCGAAATGAACACTGAAGCTTTCTTT.

The V gene is TRBV5-4, the J gene TRBJ2-7; 8 nucleotides line up with TRBD2. CDR3 size: 16 residues. Germline lookup yields CDR1 SGHNT and CDR2 YYREEE (reference sequence). V gave up 2 bases and J gave up 5 bases; unmatched junction bases: 12. CDR3 nucleotides: TGTGCCAGCAGCTTCCCAGGAGCGGGAGCGGGGGACGAGCAGTACTTC. Translation gives CASSFPGAGAGDEQYF.

This rearrangement joins TRBV5-5 to TRBJ2-5; 12 nucleotides agree with TRBD2. Trimming took 6 bases from V and 4 from J; bases not matched to a gene: 10. CDR3 length: 16 amino acids. The V gene's germline CDR1 is SGHKS and CDR2 YYEKEE (reference sequence). The CDR3 is CASINTPGLAGETQYF. The CDR3 DNA sequence: TGTGCCAGCATCAACACTCCGGGACTAGCGGGAGAGACCCAGTACTTC.

The V call is TRBV7-6, the J call TRBJ1-4, with D perhaps matching TRBD1 (6 bases). The germline V gene encodes CDR1 SGHVS and CDR2 FNYEAQ. The CDR3 covers 17 residues. Trimming removed 0 bases from V and 3 bases from J, with 14 bases in between. In DNA form, the CDR3 reads TGTGCCAGCAGCTTAGCGCCTGGACAGCGGCCTAATGAAAAACTGTTTTTT. Its protein product is CASSLAPGQRPNEKLFF.

The chain links TRBV4-1 to TRBJ2-1; D is ambiguous. The CDR3 is 13 residues long. Germline V gives CDR1 MGHRA, CDR2 YSYEKL. Between the trimmed V and J ends, which lost 3 bases and 13 bases, there was a span of 16 bases. The CDR3 region has the DNA TGCGCCAGCAGCCAGGACCTGGCCTCCCCCCAGTTCTTC. It specifies CASSQDLASPQFF.

This rearrangement joins TRBV7-2 to TRBJ2-5, with D possibly being TRBD1 or TRBD2 (5 bases each). The CDR3 is made up of 13 amino acids. Germline V CDR1 and CDR2: SGHTA, FQGNSA. The V end was cut by 6 bases, the J end by 4 bases, with 12 bases between. Here the CDR3 reads CASRRGLGETQYF. CDR3 DNA: TGTGCCAGCAGGAGGGGTTTGGGAGAGACCCAGTACTTC.

J is TRBJ1-5 and V is TRBV7-9; D is perhaps TRBD1 (6 bases). This CDR3 region has 14 residues. The germline V gene has CDR1 SEHNR and CDR2 FQNEAQ (reference sequence). V dropped 5 bases and J dropped 10 bases, with 18 bases sitting between them. The CDR3 DNA is TGTGCCAGCAGCGACAGGACAACCAGGAGACCCCAGCATTTT. Amino acids: CASSDRTTRRPQHF.

The V and J genes are TRBV4-3 and TRBJ2-2, with 9 bases lining up with TRBD1. Germline-derived CDR1 and CDR2 are LGHNA and YSLEER. J was trimmed by 3 bases and V by 5 bases; bases with no gene match: 4. This CDR3 has 15 residues. The CDR3 bases are TGCGCCAGCAGCGGGAGACAGGGGGACACCGGGGAGCTGTTTTTT. Its protein is CASSGRQGDTGELFF.

V and J are TRBV5-1 and TRBJ2-1; 8 bases match TRBD2. Germline-derived CDR1 and CDR2 are SGHRS and YFSETQ. V was pared by 0 bases and J by 8 bases, with 7 bases of the junction left unmatched. This CDR3 is 15 amino acids long. As DNA, the CDR3 is TGCGCCAGCAGCTTGGAAGCGGGAGCTGGATATGAGCAGTTCTTC. Residues: CASSLEAGAGYEQFF. The entire variable domain, with the rest obtained from reference TRBV5-1 and TRBJ2-1, is as follows: KAGVTQTPRYLIKTRGQQVTLSCSPISGHRSVSWYQQTPGQGLQFLFEYFSETQRNKGNFPGRFSGRQFSNSRSEMNVSTLELGDSALYLCASSLEAGAGYEQFFGPGTRLTVL.

This chain links TRBV18 with TRBJ1-3, with D perhaps TRBD1 (5 bases). Germline V CDR1 and CDR2: KGHSH, LQKENI. Deletions cut 3 bases from V and 0 bases from J, with 15 bases between. This CDR3 region has 17 residues. As DNA, the CDR3 is TGTGCCAGCTCACCCTTGGGGGGGTTTGGCTCTGGAAACACCATATATTTT. Encoded protein: CASSPLGGFGSGNTIYF. Variable domain in full (rest from reference TRBV18 and TRBJ1-3): NAGVMQNPRHLVRRRGQEARLRCSPMKGHSHVYWYRQLPEEGLKFMVYLQKENIIDESGMPKERFSAEFPKEGPSILRIQQVVRGDSAAYFCASSPLGGFGSGNTIYFGEGSWLTVV.

This clone was counted a single time. The chain recombines TRBV30 with TRBJ2-2; no clear D gene. V was trimmed by 0 bases and J by 1 base, leaving 9 bases between them. Germline CDR1 reads GTSNPN; CDR2 reads SVGIG (reference sequence). This CDR3 has 15 residues. CDR3 loop: CAWSVRLGNTGELFF. The CDR3 nucleotides read TGTGCCTGGAGTGTTAGGTTGGGGAACACCGGGGAGCTGTTTTTT.

This chain uses TRBV27 with TRBJ2-4; D is perhaps TRBD2 (6 bases). The CDR3 loop spans 16 amino acids. V was cut by 4 bases and J by 0 bases, with 13 bases left in between. Germline assignment: CDR1 MNHEY and CDR2 SMNVEV (reference sequence). CDR3 coding DNA: TGTGCCAGCAGTTCCCGGGGGACTTTAGCCAAAAACATTCAGTACTTC. Translating it yields CASSSRGTLAKNIQYF.

This chain uses TRBV25-1 with TRBJ1-3; no firm D call. This CDR3 has 12 amino acids. Per the germline V gene, CDR1 is MGHDK and CDR2 is SYGVNS. Trimming stripped 5 bases from V and 0 bases from J, with 2 bases between. The CDR3 loop is CASSTSGNTIYF. CDR3 nucleotides: TGTGCCAGCAGTACCTCTGGAAACACCATATATTTT. The full variable domain, rest sourced from reference TRBV25-1 and TRBJ1-3, is EADIYQTPRYLVIGTGKKITLECSQTMGHDKMYWYQQDPGMELHLIHYSYGVNSTEKGDLSSESTVSRIRTEHFPLTLESARPSHTSQYLCASSTSGNTIYFGEGSWLTVV.

The rearrangement joins TRBV28 to TRBJ2-6; D gene unclear. V dropped 5 bases and J dropped 1 base, with 6 bases sitting between them. Germline values: CDR1 MDHEN, CDR2 SYDVKM. The CDR3 covers 14 residues. Here the CDR3 DNA reads TGTGCCAGCAGTACGACGTCTGGGGCCAACGTCCTGACTTTC. Its translation is CASSTTSGANVLTF. The variable domain in full, completed from reference TRBV28 and TRBJ2-6, reads DVKVTQSSRYLVKRTGEKVFLECVQDMDHENMFWYRQDPGLGLRLIYFSYDVKMKEKGDIPEGYSVSREKKERFSLILESASTNQTSMYLCASSTTSGANVLTFGAGSRLTVL.

The table lists this clone with a count of one. The chain combines TRBV5-4 with TRBJ2-5; TRBD2 is a possible D gene (5 bases). Germline CDR1 is SGHNT and CDR2 is YYREEE (reference sequence). V shed 4 bases and J shed 0 bases, with 10 bases lying between them. The CDR3 sequence is 14 residues long. DNA for the CDR3: TGTGCCAGCAGCCCGGGGTCAGACCAAGAGACCCAGTACTTC. Translating gives CASSPGSDQETQYF.

The chain uses TRBV29-1 and TRBJ2-1; D remains ambiguous. This CDR3 is built from 13 residues. Germline loops: CDR1 SQVTM, CDR2 ANQGSEA. The V end lost 3 bases, the J end lost 0 bases, and 6 bases lay between the germline ends. The CDR3 protein is CSVEGNSYNEQFF. In nucleotides, the CDR3 is TGCAGCGTTGAGGGGAACTCCTACAATGAGCAGTTCTTC.

The chain carries TRBV2 and TRBJ1-4; D is perhaps TRBD1 (5 bases). CDR1 and CDR2 from the germline V gene are SNHLY and FYNNEI. V was clipped by 2 bases and J by 0 bases, with 7 bases between them. The CDR3 runs to 15 residues. The CDR3 DNA reads TGTGCCAGCAGTGAACTGGGACCAACTAATGAAAAACTGTTTTTT. Translated: CASSELGPTNEKLFF.

This chain joins TRBV5-1 and TRBJ2-5, with 11 bases matching TRBD2. V was pared by 2 bases and J by 5 bases, with 11 bases of the junction left unmatched. CDR3 length: 17 residues. CDR1 is SGHRS and CDR2 is YFSETQ in the germline V gene. CDR3 DNA sequence: TGCGCCAGCAGCTTCGGGACTAGCGGAGCCTTTTATGAGACCCAGTACTTC. It yields the protein CASSFGTSGAFYETQYF. The full variable domain, its missing parts supplied by reference TRBV5-1 and TRBJ2-5, is KAGVTQTPRYLIKTRGQQVTLSCSPISGHRSVSWYQQTPGQGLQFLFEYFSETQRNKGNFPGRFSGRQFSNSRSEMNVSTLELGDSALYLCASSFGTSGAFYETQYFGPGTRLLVL.

The gene calls are TRBV5-1 and TRBJ2-7, with 7 bases matching TRBD1. V trimming: 0 bases; J trimming: 5 bases; junction bases outside the gene matches: 5. Germline lookup yields CDR1 SGHRS and CDR2 YFSETQ. This CDR3 region has 14 residues. The CDR3 sequence is CASSLGQGIDEQYF. The CDR3 DNA reads as TGCGCCAGCAGCTTGGGACAGGGTATCGACGAGCAGTACTTC.

Worth noting for this clone: This specimen includes other DNA sequences encoding the same CDR3. The chain recombines TRBV5-1 with TRBJ2-6; no clear D. The V gene's germline CDR1 is SGHRS and CDR2 YFSETQ. This CDR3 contains 14 residues. V lost 0 bases and J lost 2, with 3 bases in between. In DNA form, the CDR3 reads TGCGCCAGCAGCTTGGCCGCTGGGGCCAACGTCCTGACTTTC. Amino acid sequence: CASSLAAGANVLTF.

V gene TRBV9 combines with J gene TRBJ1-5; the D gene is possibly TRBD1 (6 bases). Germline V lookup: CDR1 SGDLS, CDR2 YYNGEE. The CDR3 loop spans 15 amino acids. Trimming took off 0 bases at V and 6 bases at J, with 13 bases between the two ends. Here the CDR3 reads CASSVDPRGGQPQHF. The DNA of the CDR3 is TGTGCCAGCAGCGTAGATCCCAGGGGAGGTCAGCCCCAGCATTTT.

This clone showed up just a few times. V is TRBV25-1 and J is TRBJ1-1; 9 nucleotides agree with TRBD1. The V gene's germline CDR1 is MGHDK and CDR2 SYGVNS. The CDR3 covers 14 residues. V shed 3 bases and J 11 bases; nucleotides not matched to a gene: 10. The CDR3 DNA follows: TGTGCCAGCAGTGAGGGAAGGACAGGGGCAACTGCTTTCTTT. Translating it yields CASSEGRTGATAFF. Complete variable domain (other parts from reference TRBV25-1 and TRBJ1-1): EADIYQTPRYLVIGTGKKITLECSQTMGHDKMYWYQQDPGMELHLIHYSYGVNSTEKGDLSSESTVSRIRTEHFPLTLESARPSHTSQYLCASSEGRTGATAFFGQGTRLTVV.

The V call is TRBV6-6, the J call TRBJ2-1; TRBD2 aligns across 8 bases. The CDR3 is 16 residues long. Trimming cost V 2 bases and J 2 bases; bases outside gene matches: 5. Germline-derived CDR1 and CDR2 are MNHNY and SVGAGI (reference sequence). The CDR3 DNA reads TGTGCCAGCAGTTACGGAAGCGGGAGCGCCTACAATGAGCAGTTCTTC. Its translation is CASSYGSGSAYNEQFF.

The CDR3 sequence: CASSPGDRGPSRYF. DNA of the CDR3: TGTGCCAGCTCACCAGGGGACAGGGGGCCGAGCCGGTACTTC. V is TRBV18 and J is TRBJ2-7; 12 bases match TRBD1. The CDR3 extends over 14 amino acids. Germline V gene sequence: CDR1 KGHSH, CDR2 LQKENI. V lost 2 bases and J lost 12; bases outside the gene matches: 8.

The chain carries TRBV12-1 and TRBJ1-2; the tabulated D call, TRBD1, remains unverified against the DNA. TRBV12-1 is a listed pseudogene. The CDR3 totals 13 residues. The CDR3 DNA reads as TGTGCCAGCAGCTTGCGACAGACCCAGGGCTACACCTTC. Translating gives CASSLRQTQGYTF.

The chain uses TRBV30 and TRBJ2-2, with D possibly TRBD2 on 7 matching bases. V was shortened by 2 bases and J by 0 bases, with 10 bases between the two germline ends. CDR3 size: 15 residues. The germline gives CDR1 GTSNPN, CDR2 SVGIG (reference sequence). The CDR3 coding sequence is TGTGCCTGGAGTAGGGGGGGACCGAACACCGGGGAGCTGTTTTTT. Its translation is CAWSRGGPNTGELFF. Full variable domain (remainder filled in from reference TRBV30 and TRBJ2-2): SQTIHQWPATLVQPVGSPLSLECTVEGTSNPNLYWYRQAAGRGLQLLFYSVGIGQISSEVPQNLSASRPQDRQFILSSKKLLLSDSGFYLCAWSRGGPNTGELFFGEGSRLTVL.

V gene TRBV4-2 combines with J gene TRBJ1-2; D gene ambiguous. This CDR3 is built from 12 residues. V lost 1 base and J lost 6, with 6 bases in between. Germline assignment: CDR1 LGHNA and CDR2 YNFKEQ. This CDR3 reads CASSQVRDGYTF. The CDR3 bases are TGTGCCAGCAGCCAAGTAAGGGATGGCTACACCTTC.

The DNA of the CDR3 is TGTGCCATTTCAACCGGGACTCGCCGGGCTGAGCAGTACTTC. It encodes CAISTGTRRAEQYF. This chain uses TRBV7-8 with TRBJ2-7, with D maybe TRBD2 (6 bases). Trimming removed 10 bases at V and 7 bases at J, with 23 bases between. The CDR3 runs to 14 residues. CDR1 SGHVS and CDR2 FQNEAQ come from the germline V gene.

The chain is built from TRBV6-1 and TRBJ1-1; the D gene is possibly TRBD1 (5 bases). Germline-derived CDR1 and CDR2 are MNHNS and SASEGT. V shed 6 bases and J shed 13 bases, with 18 bases lying between them. The CDR3 has 12 residues. CDR3 in amino acids: CASRGPSTPGFF. In nucleotides, the CDR3 is TGTGCCAGCAGGGGACCATCCACACCGGGTTTCTTT.

The rearrangement uses TRBV2 and TRBJ2-7; D may match TRBD1 or TRBD2 (5 bases each). V lost 1 base and J lost 6, with 13 bases in between. This CDR3 is 14 amino acids long. CDR1 and CDR2 (germline): SNHLY, FYNNEI. The CDR3 sequence: CASSEGTLGLEQYF. The CDR3 bases are TGTGCCAGCAGTGAAGGGACACTAGGGCTCGAGCAGTACTTC.

As for this clone: Mismatch with germline at one junction end may stem from a read error. The J gene is TRBJ2-1, the V gene TRBV2, with D possibly TRBD2 on 6 matching bases. CDR1 and CDR2 from the germline V gene are SNHLY and FYNNEI. This CDR3 comprises 13 residues. The CDR3 here is CASRRDSDNEQFF. DNA of the CDR3: TGTGCCAGCAGACGGGACTCCGACAATGAGCAGTTCTTC.